This TCR beta chain was identified in a study of Ad26.COV2.S vaccination and SARS-CoV-2 variants. Study context: Donor was assigned to the Ad26.COV2.S arm of trial COV1001. Once or twice, 56 days apart, Ad26.COV2.S was delivered intramuscularly.

Treatment noted: around 19 received Ad26.COV2.S at low or high dose, single or two shots; roughly five received placebo; per-sample allocation not given. Material that was analyzed had been drawn on day 63 after the first vaccine or placebo injection. This person who donated was an adult of 18-55 years in Boston. General study points: Spike-specific TCR breadth in vaccine recipients exceeded that seen in placebo recipients.

Profiling relied on immunoSEQ multiplex PCR, and the TCRdb table lists in-frame clones only, not all of them. The sample yields about 280,000 clones, about 89% seen once. As for this clone: Its antigen is still unknown.

This clonotype originated in a person aged 18 to 59 who received the Ad26.COV2.S COVID-19 vaccine or a placebo. This sample comprised peripheral blood, obtained in a trial of Ad26.COV2.S vaccine versus placebo.

The CDR3 DNA reads as TGTGCCACCGCCCCGAGCGGGGGGAACAATGAGCAGTTCTTC. It yields the protein CATAPSGGNNEQFF. The chain recombines TRBV24-1 with TRBJ2-1; 9 bases agree with TRBD2. V was clipped by 9 bases and J by 5 bases; unmatched bases: 7. CDR1 is KGHDR and CDR2 is SFDVKD in the germline V gene. This CDR3 is built from 14 residues.